Each of the 2 T cell receptor beta chains below was sequenced from the same sample in a study of blood T cell repertoires in COVID-19. The method was immunoSEQ multiplex PCR; TCRdb's version includes in-frame clones alone and lacks a portion of them. Of tens of thousands of clones in the sample, roughly 82% are singletons; the top ten hold roughly a fifth. The material sequenced was peripheral blood. Receptor source: a human donor in a cohort sampled during active COVID-19.

This chain connects TRBV19 to TRBJ2-1, with 9 bases that match TRBD2. The germline gives CDR1 LNHDA, CDR2 SQIVND (reference sequence). The V gene end was trimmed by 7 bases and the J gene end by 6 bases; junction bases not matched to a gene: 4. CDR3 length equals 13 residues. The CDR3 is CASTPSGANEQFF. DNA for the CDR3: TGTGCCAGTACCCCTAGCGGGGCCAATGAGCAGTTCTTC.

The gene calls are TRBV7-6 and TRBJ2-2; the D gene is possibly TRBD1 (6 bases). The CDR3 extends over 15 amino acids. The germline V and J ends were trimmed by 5 bases and 4 bases, with 14 bases remaining between them. From germline, CDR1 is SGHVS and CDR2 FNYEAQ. The CDR3 protein is CASSPQGSSTGELFF. CDR3 bases: TGTGCCAGCAGCCCACAGGGTTCGTCCACCGGGGAGCTGTTTTTT.